This TCR beta chain was retrieved from a study of blood T cell repertoires in COVID-19. Overall study context: Sample material is recorded as cDNA or gDNA derived from T cells, B-cell-depleted T cells, or PBMCs.

Under the authors' procedure: The authors estimated nucleated cell counts from reference gene primer amplification. Sequenced by immunoSEQ multiplex PCR; TCRdb stores in-frame clones only, minus some. That table furnishes V, J and clone size, whereas the DNA furnished D and trimming. The sample lists some 320,000 clones; about 90% were seen once. Categorization into cohorts depended on clinical history that participants reported. Symptom resolution, clearance, or two negative PCRs marked donors in Cohort 3 as recovered. This TCR was sampled from a woman aged 30 to 39 who had recovered from COVID-19. The sequenced sample consisted of PBMCs or T cells enriched from blood (not recorded which).

CDR3 sequence reads: CASSLGSSETQYF. Here the CDR3 DNA reads TGTGCCAGCAGCTTGGGTAGTTCGGAGACCCAGTACTTC. This sequence joins TRBV5-4 and TRBJ2-5; D call uncertain. From germline, CDR1 is SGHNT and CDR2 YYREEE (reference sequence). The germline V and J ends were trimmed by 0 bases and 5 bases, with 8 bases remaining between them. The CDR3 is 13 residues long.